What follows is one TCR beta chain and its context. This sample is part of a study of T-cell memory formation after mild COVID-19. Trimming cost V 6 bases and J 10 bases, with 15 bases left between them. Looked up from germline, CDR1 is MNHNS and CDR2 is SASEGT. This CDR3 is 12 amino acids long. Via MiXCR, TCRdb re-called the 5' RACE reads, giving one row per CDR3 protein. This table holds around 27,000 distinct CDR3 sequences, 6.5% to 9% found once. The clonotype comes from an adult woman who had mild COVID-19 (a few samples of this study predate the infection). Cell type and time point are not known. Sequencing was done on a sample of PBMCs or a T cell subset sorted from them (not recorded which). This sequence joins TRBV6-1 and TRBJ1-1; D might be TRBD1 (6 bases). CDR3 DNA sequence: TGTGCCAGCAGAGCAAACAGGGATCGAGCTTTCTTT. This translates into CASRANRDRAFF.